This is a list of T cell receptor beta chains from one sample in a study of cytomegalovirus exposure and HLA in healthy donors. The assay was immunoSEQ multiplex PCR, and TCRdb's table has in-frame clones only and misses some. The repertoire holds approximately 110,000 clones, with 70% as singletons. Sequenced material: PBMCs. All receptors come from a middle-aged man in good health and CMV-seropositive. Both conserved end residues are part of each CDR3. The order of the fields is clone size, J gene, D gene, V gene, CDR3 protein, CDR3 DNA. A D gene is named only where the DNA matches it firmly. Clone size is given for some rows only: seen once, a few or many times, or a class if the clone is expanded.

clone size: few
J gene: TRBJ1-1
D gene: .
V gene: TRBV6-1
CDR3 protein: CATEDRQNTEAFF
CDR3 DNA: TGTGCCACTGAAGACAGGCAGAACACTGAAGCTTTCTTT

clone size: .
J gene: TRBJ2-4
D gene: TRBD2
V gene: TRBV5-1
CDR3 protein: CASRGSGSLKNIQYF
CDR3 DNA: TGCGCCAGCAGAGGTAGCGGGAGTCTCAAAAACATTCAGTACTTC

clone size: few
J gene: TRBJ1-1
D gene: TRBD1
V gene: TRBV6-5
CDR3 protein: CASSRKPTGGTEAFF
CDR3 DNA: TGTGCCAGCAGCCGTAAACCTACAGGGGGCACTGAAGCTTTCTTT

clone size: .
J gene: TRBJ2-5
D gene: TRBD1
V gene: TRBV5-4
CDR3 protein: CASSWTGGQETQYF
CDR3 DNA: TGTGCCAGCAGCTGGACAGGGGGGCAAGAGACCCAGTACTTC

clone size: .
J gene: TRBJ2-3
D gene: .
V gene: TRBV10-1
CDR3 protein: CASSEPTGADTQYF
CDR3 DNA: TGCGCCAGCAGTGAGCCGACGGGAGCAGATACGCAGTATTTT

clone size: .
J gene: TRBJ1-2
D gene: .
V gene: TRBV18
CDR3 protein: CASSPQDGGYGYTF
CDR3 DNA: TGTGCCAGCTCACCTCAGGACGGGGGATATGGCTACACCTTC

clone size: few
J gene: TRBJ2-1
D gene: .
V gene: TRBV15
CDR3 protein: CATSRDTSNEQFF
CDR3 DNA: TGTGCCACCAGCAGAGACACTAGTAATGAGCAGTTCTTC

clone size: .
J gene: TRBJ1-2
D gene: .
V gene: TRBV19
CDR3 protein: CASSTGRYGYTF
CDR3 DNA: TGTGCCAGTTCGACAGGACGGTATGGCTACACCTTC

clone size: .
J gene: TRBJ1-1
D gene: .
V gene: TRBV28
CDR3 protein: CASRDISPSRAFF
CDR3 DNA: TGTGCCAGCAGAGACATCAGCCCGTCCCGGGCTTTCTTT

clone size: .
J gene: TRBJ2-2
D gene: .
V gene: TRBV7-3
CDR3 protein: CASSLNSGAGELFF
CDR3 DNA: TGTGCCAGCAGCTTAAATTCTGGAGCCGGGGAGCTGTTTTTT

clone size: .
J gene: TRBJ1-1
D gene: TRBD1
V gene: TRBV11-2
CDR3 protein: CASSQRQGLAEAFF
CDR3 DNA: TGTGCCAGCAGCCAGAGACAGGGCCTCGCTGAAGCTTTCTTT